This TCR beta chain appears in the sequencing data of a study of identical twins. Study-wide points: Models underestimated TCR alpha sharing (out-of-frame) in monozygotic twins.

V lost 1 base and J 3 bases, leaving 10 bases between the germline ends. The CDR3 is 15 residues long. Germline assignment: CDR1 SGHRS and CDR2 YFSETQ. This clonotype occurred a few times. The antigen remains undetermined. TCRdb reprocessed the 5' RACE reads via MiXCR and lists one record per CDR3 protein. The repertoire holds some 710,000 distinct CDR3 sequences, with around 6.1% as singletons. The clonotype was recovered from a man aged 18 to 30 in good health. The rearrangement joins TRBV5-1 to TRBJ2-2; no firm D call. The sequencing input was naive T cells sorted from blood. CDR3: CASSLYGSDTGELFF. The CDR3 DNA reads as TGCGCCAGCAGCTTGTACGGGTCGGACACCGGGGAGCTGTTTTTT.